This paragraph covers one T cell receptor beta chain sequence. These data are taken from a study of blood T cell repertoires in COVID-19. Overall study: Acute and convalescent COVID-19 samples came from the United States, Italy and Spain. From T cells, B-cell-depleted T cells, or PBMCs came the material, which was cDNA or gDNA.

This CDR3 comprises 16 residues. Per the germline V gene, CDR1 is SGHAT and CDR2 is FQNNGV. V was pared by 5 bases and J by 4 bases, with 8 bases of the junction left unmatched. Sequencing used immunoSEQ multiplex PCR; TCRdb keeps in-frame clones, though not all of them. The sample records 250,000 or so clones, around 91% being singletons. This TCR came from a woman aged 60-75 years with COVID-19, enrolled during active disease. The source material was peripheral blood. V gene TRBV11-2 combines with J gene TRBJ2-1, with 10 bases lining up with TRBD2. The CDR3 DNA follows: TGTGCCAGCAGCCGAGCGGGGGGGACGCCTTACAATGAGCAGTTCTTC. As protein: CASSRAGGTPYNEQFF.